These 15 T cell receptor beta chains share one sample of origin, sequenced in a study of blood T cell repertoires in COVID-19. Sequencing was performed with immunoSEQ multiplex PCR; in TCRdb, only in-frame clones are kept and a portion is missing. The table shows 200,000 to 250,000 clones, with roughly 84% occurring only once. Source material: peripheral blood. Every receptor here comes from a man younger than 45 with active or convalescent COVID-19.

The chain uses TRBV6-6 and TRBJ2-1; unclear D gene. Per the germline V gene, CDR1 is MNHNY and CDR2 is SVGAGI (reference sequence). There are 11 residues in the CDR3. V lost 2 bases and J lost 8, with 4 bases in between. CDR3 DNA sequence: TGTGCCAGCAGTTACGAGGATGAGCAGTTCTTC. As protein: CASSYEDEQFF.

The rearrangement joins TRBV6-5 to TRBJ1-3, with D possibly matching TRBD1 (6 bases). V dropped 7 bases and J dropped 6 bases, with 19 bases sitting between them. The length of the CDR3 is 15 residues. Germline-derived CDR1 and CDR2 are MNHEY and SVGAGI. The CDR3 loop reads CASTEGAGVANTIYF. In DNA, the CDR3 is TGTGCCAGCACCGAAGGGGCAGGGGTTGCAAACACCATATATTTT.

This chain uses TRBV9 with TRBJ2-5, with D hard to call. Germline V lookup: CDR1 SGDLS, CDR2 YYNGEE. CDR3 size: 12 residues. V was cut by 3 bases and J by 2 bases, with 5 bases left in between. The CDR3 bases are TGTGCCAGCAGCGGACTTCAAGAGACCCAGTACTTC. Protein product: CASSGLQETQYF.

The chain links TRBV4-1 to TRBJ1-3; a possible D gene is TRBD1 (6 bases). Germline loops: CDR1 MGHRA, CDR2 YSYEKL. Trimming stripped 0 bases from V and 0 bases from J, with 21 bases between. This CDR3 has 20 residues. CDR3 in amino acids: CASSQDGPGAIPSSGNTIYF. The DNA of the CDR3 is TGCGCCAGCAGCCAAGATGGGCCAGGGGCCATACCCAGCTCTGGAAACACCATATATTTT.

The chain combines TRBV5-1 with TRBJ1-3, with a possible D match to TRBD1 (5 bases). Trimming removed 6 bases at V and 0 bases at J, with 10 bases between. Per the germline V gene, CDR1 is SGHRS and CDR2 is YFSETQ. This CDR3 is 14 amino acids long. The CDR3 here is CASNQGISGNTIYF. DNA for the CDR3: TGCGCCAGCAACCAGGGAATCTCTGGAAACACCATATATTTT.

There are a few counts of this clone. The chain links TRBV30 to TRBJ1-4; 7 bases are a match to TRBD1. V shed 0 bases and J 1 base; nucleotides not matched to a gene: 2. The CDR3 length is 15 residues. Germline CDR1 reads GTSNPN; CDR2 reads SVGIG (reference sequence). The CDR3 is CAWSVYRGTNEKLFF. The CDR3 bases are TGTGCCTGGAGTGTTTACAGGGGAACTAATGAAAAACTGTTTTTT. The full variable domain, with the rest looked up from reference TRBV30 and TRBJ1-4, is SQTIHQWPATLVQPVGSPLSLECTVEGTSNPNLYWYRQAAGRGLQLLFYSVGIGQISSEVPQNLSASRPQDRQFILSSKKLLLSDSGFYLCAWSVYRGTNEKLFFGSGTQLSVL.

The chain has TRBV4-2 and TRBJ2-1, with a tentative D call TRBD1 (5 bases). Germline V gene lookup returns CDR1 LGHNA and CDR2 YNFKEQ. V lost 0 bases, J lost 4 bases, and 16 bases lay in between. The CDR3 is 17 residues long. CDR3: CASSQDGPRTPYNEQFF. As DNA, the CDR3 is TGTGCCAGCAGCCAAGATGGGCCCAGGACACCATACAATGAGCAGTTCTTC.

This chain connects TRBV6-6 to TRBJ1-1; TRBD1 is a possible D gene (6 bases). Deletions cut 7 bases from V and 3 bases from J, with 9 bases between. CDR3 size: 12 residues. Germline V gene sequence: CDR1 MNHNY, CDR2 SVGAGI (reference sequence). In DNA, the CDR3 is TGTGCCAGCACCAGGGGAGACACTGAAGCTTTCTTT. This gives the protein CASTRGDTEAFF.

V and J are TRBV19 and TRBJ1-3; 7 bases match TRBD1. V lost 5 bases and J lost 1; bases outside the gene matches: 2. CDR1 and CDR2 (germline): LNHDA, SQIVND (reference sequence). The length of the CDR3 is 14 residues. DNA for the CDR3: TGTGCCAGTAGTTTGACAGGGTCTGGAAACACCATATATTTT. Protein sequence: CASSLTGSGNTIYF.

The chain combines TRBV28 with TRBJ1-2; D remains unclear. The CDR3 runs to 16 residues. Germline V CDR1 and CDR2: MDHEN, SYDVKM. Trimming shortened V by 3 bases and J by 2 bases, and 16 bases separated the two germline ends. The CDR3 protein is CASSFGLPGINYGYTF. CDR3 bases: TGTGCCAGCAGTTTTGGGCTTCCAGGTATAAACTATGGCTACACCTTC.

The chain uses TRBV19 and TRBJ2-3; 10 bases agree with TRBD1. V shed 1 base and J 7 bases; nucleotides not matched to a gene: 2. Germline V CDR1 and CDR2: LNHDA, SQIVND (reference sequence). The CDR3 sequence is 14 residues long. The CDR3 loop reads CASSIGQGANTQYF. CDR3 nucleotides: TGTGCCAGTAGTATAGGACAGGGGGCGAATACGCAGTATTTT.

The J gene is TRBJ2-1, the V gene TRBV2; 14 bases are a match to TRBD2. Germline values: CDR1 SNHLY, CDR2 FYNNEI. Unmatched junction bases numbered 1, after V lost 6 bases and J lost 6 bases. The CDR3 sequence is 14 residues long. CDR3 nucleotides: TGTGCCAGCAGGACTAGCGGGGGGGGCAATGAGCAGTTCTTC. Translation gives CASRTSGGGNEQFF.

This chain uses TRBV15 with TRBJ1-1; the match to TRBD1 covers 8 bases. Trimming at V came to 5 bases and at J to 2 bases, leaving 4 bases not matched to a gene. The CDR3 contains 14 residues. Germline V CDR1 and CDR2: LNHNV, YYDKDF (reference sequence). CDR3 sequence reads: CATSSDRGNTEAFF. Here the CDR3 DNA reads TGTGCCACCAGCTCTGACAGGGGAAACACTGAAGCTTTCTTT. Full variable domain (missing parts from reference TRBV15 and TRBJ1-1): DAMVIQNPRYQVTQFGKPVTLSCSQTLNHNVMYWYQQKSSQAPKLLFHYYDKDFNNEADTPDNFQSRRPNTSFCFLDIRSPGLGDTAMYLCATSSDRGNTEAFFGQGTRLTVV.

V and J are TRBV13 and TRBJ2-1; TRBD2 aligns across 9 bases. V dropped 5 bases and J dropped 9; count of bases not matched to a gene: 11. The CDR3 is 15 residues long. The germline V gene encodes CDR1 PRHDT and CDR2 FYEKMQ (reference sequence). CDR3 nucleotide sequence: TGTGCCAGCAGCGCAGCGGGAGGCCTTTTCAGTGAGCAGTTCTTC. Its translation: CASSAAGGLFSEQFF.

This clone was seen a single time. V is TRBV28 and J is TRBJ1-3; 8 bases fit TRBD1. The CDR3 loop spans 15 amino acids. Germline values: CDR1 MDHEN, CDR2 SYDVKM. Trimming removed 5 bases from V and 2 bases from J; junction bases left unmatched: 5. The DNA of the CDR3 is TGTGCCAGCAGTCTACCGGGACAGGCTGGAAACACCATATATTTT. Encoded protein: CASSLPGQAGNTIYF. The whole variable domain, filled in from reference TRBV28 and TRBJ1-3, reads DVKVTQSSRYLVKRTGEKVFLECVQDMDHENMFWYRQDPGLGLRLIYFSYDVKMKEKGDIPEGYSVSREKKERFSLILESASTNQTSMYLCASSLPGQAGNTIYFGEGSWLTVV.